The entry below describes one T cell receptor beta chain. Its specificity is not known. Sequencing of TCR beta was undertaken in CD8+ and CD4+ T cells derived from blood. Definite or probable Susac syndrome was diagnosed using recently defined diagnostic criteria. TEMRA cells were FACS-enriched, unlike CD8+ and CD4+ T cells, which were negatively isolated. This sample was taken from a study of CD8 T cells in Susac syndrome. Study-wide findings and caveats: Clonal expansion was not observed in the Susac syndrome CD4+ T cell repertoires.

The RNA, 0.5 to 1 ug, was put through reverse transcription using random hexamers. A single record per CDR3 protein comes from TCRdb applying MiXCR to the immunoSEQ multiplex PCR reads. The data show some 210,000 distinct CDR3 sequences, approximately 94% seen once. Germline loops: CDR1 LNHNV, CDR2 YYDKDF (reference sequence). Deletions cut 3 bases from V and 7 bases from J, with 28 bases between. The CDR3 extends over 18 amino acids. The sample comprised CD4+ T cells from PBMCs. The clonotype was recovered from a human donor with Susac syndrome. The rearrangement uses TRBV15 and TRBJ2-7; D gene unclear. The CDR3 is CATSRVQRAASRKLEQYF. The CDR3 coding sequence is TGTGCCACCAGCAGGGTACAAAGGGCGGCCAGTCGTAAACTAGAGCAGTACTTC.